The clone carrying this TCR beta chain was counted ten times or more. This sample is part of a study of blood T cell repertoires in COVID-19. The overall study: The study drew acute and convalescent COVID-19 samples from the United States, Italy and Spain. Sample material is recorded as cDNA or gDNA derived from T cells, B-cell-depleted T cells, or PBMCs.

Original processing methods: Scientists estimated how many nucleated cells there were by amplifying reference gene primers. Assay: immunoSEQ multiplex PCR; the TCRdb copy retains only in-frame clones and omits some. The DNA was the basis for D and trimming; V, J and clone size are from that table. The repertoire includes around 49,000 clones, approximately 81% of them detected once, and about a fifth sits in the top ten. Unmatched junction bases numbered 7, after V lost 4 bases and J lost 0 bases. From germline, CDR1 is SGHTA and CDR2 FQGNSA. This CDR3 has 17 amino acids. Seattle-derived patients entered the study during active infection and were followed longitudinally.

The chain uses TRBV7-2 and TRBJ2-1; TRBD2 aligns across 9 bases. The sequence was obtained from a woman of 80 years or more with COVID-19, enrolled during active disease. What was sequenced was peripheral blood. The CDR3, as DNA: TGTGCCAGCAGCTATAGGACTAGCGCCCACTCCTACAATGAGCAGTTCTTC. It translates to CASSYRTSAHSYNEQFF.